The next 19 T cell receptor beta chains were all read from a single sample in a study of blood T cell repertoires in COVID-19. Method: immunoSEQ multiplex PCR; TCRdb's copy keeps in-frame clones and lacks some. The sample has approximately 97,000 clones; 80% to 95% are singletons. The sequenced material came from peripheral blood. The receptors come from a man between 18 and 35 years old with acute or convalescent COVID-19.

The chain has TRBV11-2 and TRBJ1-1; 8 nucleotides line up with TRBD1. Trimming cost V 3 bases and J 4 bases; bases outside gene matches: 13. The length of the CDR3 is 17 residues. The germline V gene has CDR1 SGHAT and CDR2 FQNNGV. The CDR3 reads CASSFQGAAWEGTEAFF. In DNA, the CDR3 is TGTGCCAGCAGCTTCCAGGGGGCGGCTTGGGAGGGCACTGAAGCTTTCTTT.

DNA of the CDR3: TGCGCCAGCAGCTTGGGGGCAGGGATCTATGGCTACACCTTC. Its translation: CASSLGAGIYGYTF. V is TRBV5-1 and J is TRBJ1-2, with D tentatively TRBD1 (5 bases). The germline gives CDR1 SGHRS, CDR2 YFSETQ. V was pared by 0 bases and J by 4 bases, with 10 bases between. This CDR3 is built from 14 residues.

The CDR3 protein is CATSRGRGGSYEQYF. The CDR3 region has the DNA TGTGCCACCAGCAGAGGAAGGGGGGGGAGCTACGAGCAGTACTTC. This chain connects TRBV15 to TRBJ2-7, with D perhaps TRBD2 (7 bases). Trimming left V 1 base short and J 3 bases short, with 13 bases between. Germline loops: CDR1 LNHNV, CDR2 YYDKDF (reference sequence). This CDR3 has 15 residues.

CDR3 nucleotides: TGCGCCAGCAGCCATCAGAGAGCCGGGAGCTACGAGCAGTACTTC. Its protein is CASSHQRAGSYEQYF. The chain recombines TRBV4-1 with TRBJ2-7; D is possibly TRBD2 (6 bases). This CDR3 has 15 amino acids. Germline values: CDR1 MGHRA, CDR2 YSYEKL. The V end lost 3 bases, the J end lost 3 bases, and 15 bases lay between the germline ends.

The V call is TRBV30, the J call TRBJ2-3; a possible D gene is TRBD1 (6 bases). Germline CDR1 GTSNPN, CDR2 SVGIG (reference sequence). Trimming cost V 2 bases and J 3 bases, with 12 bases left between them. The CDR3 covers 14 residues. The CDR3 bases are TGTGCCTGGAGTTCGACAGGCGGGACAGATACGCAGTATTTT. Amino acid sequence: CAWSSTGGTDTQYF.

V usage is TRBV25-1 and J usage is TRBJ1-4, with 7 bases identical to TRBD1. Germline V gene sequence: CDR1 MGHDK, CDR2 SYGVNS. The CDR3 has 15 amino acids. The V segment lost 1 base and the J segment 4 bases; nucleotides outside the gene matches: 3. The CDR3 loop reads CASSESGQINEKLFF. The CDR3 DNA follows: TGTGCCAGCAGTGAATCGGGACAGATTAATGAAAAACTGTTTTTT.

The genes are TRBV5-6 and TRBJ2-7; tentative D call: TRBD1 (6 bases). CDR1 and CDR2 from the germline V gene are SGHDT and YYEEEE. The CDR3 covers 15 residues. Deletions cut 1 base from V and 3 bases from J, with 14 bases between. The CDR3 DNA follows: TGTGCCAGCAGCTTGAATATGGACAGAAACTACGAGCAGTACTTC. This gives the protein CASSLNMDRNYEQYF.

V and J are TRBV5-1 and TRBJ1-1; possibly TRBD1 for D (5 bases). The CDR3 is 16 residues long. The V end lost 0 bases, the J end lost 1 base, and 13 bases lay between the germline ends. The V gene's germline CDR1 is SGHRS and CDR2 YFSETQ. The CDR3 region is CASSLEPRVGNTEAFF. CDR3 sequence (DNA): TGCGCCAGCAGCTTGGAGCCCAGGGTAGGGAACACTGAAGCTTTCTTT.

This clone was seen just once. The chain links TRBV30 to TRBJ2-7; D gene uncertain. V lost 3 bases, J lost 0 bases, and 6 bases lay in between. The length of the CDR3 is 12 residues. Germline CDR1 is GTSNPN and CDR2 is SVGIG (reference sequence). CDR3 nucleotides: TGTGCCTGGAGCGTCCCCTCCTACGAGCAGTACTTC. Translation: CAWSVPSYEQYF. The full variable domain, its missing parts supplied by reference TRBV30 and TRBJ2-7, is SQTIHQWPATLVQPVGSPLSLECTVEGTSNPNLYWYRQAAGRGLQLLFYSVGIGQISSEVPQNLSASRPQDRQFILSSKKLLLSDSGFYLCAWSVPSYEQYFGPGTRLTVT.

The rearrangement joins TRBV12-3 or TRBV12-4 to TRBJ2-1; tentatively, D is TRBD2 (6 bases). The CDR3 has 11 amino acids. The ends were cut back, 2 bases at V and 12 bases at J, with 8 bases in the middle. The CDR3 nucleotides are TGTGCCAGCAGTTTACGGGAGATGCAGTTCTTC. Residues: CASSLREMQFF.

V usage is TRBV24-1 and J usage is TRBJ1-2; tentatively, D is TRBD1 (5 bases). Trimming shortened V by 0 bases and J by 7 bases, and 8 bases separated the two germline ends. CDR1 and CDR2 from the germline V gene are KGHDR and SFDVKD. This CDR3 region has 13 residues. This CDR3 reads CATSDLRGGGYTF. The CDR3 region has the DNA TGTGCCACCAGTGATTTGCGGGGGGGTGGCTACACCTTC.

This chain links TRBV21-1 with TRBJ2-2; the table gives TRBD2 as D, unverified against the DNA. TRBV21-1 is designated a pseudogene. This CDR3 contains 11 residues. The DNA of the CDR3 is TGTGCCATCCCGGGGATCGGGGAGCTGTTTTTT. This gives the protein CAIPGIGELFF.

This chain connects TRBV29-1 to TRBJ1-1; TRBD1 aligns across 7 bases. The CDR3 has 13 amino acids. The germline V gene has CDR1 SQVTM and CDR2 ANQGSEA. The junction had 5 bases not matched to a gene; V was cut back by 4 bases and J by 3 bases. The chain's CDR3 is CSVAPQGDTEAFF. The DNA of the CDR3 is TGCAGCGTTGCCCCTCAGGGGGACACTGAAGCTTTCTTT.

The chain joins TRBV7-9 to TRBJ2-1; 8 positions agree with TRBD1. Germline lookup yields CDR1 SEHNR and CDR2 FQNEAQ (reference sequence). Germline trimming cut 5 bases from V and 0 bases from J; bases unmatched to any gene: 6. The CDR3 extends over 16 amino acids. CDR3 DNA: TGTGCCAGCAGCCCACGACAGGGGAGCTCCTACAATGAGCAGTTCTTC. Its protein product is CASSPRQGSSYNEQFF.

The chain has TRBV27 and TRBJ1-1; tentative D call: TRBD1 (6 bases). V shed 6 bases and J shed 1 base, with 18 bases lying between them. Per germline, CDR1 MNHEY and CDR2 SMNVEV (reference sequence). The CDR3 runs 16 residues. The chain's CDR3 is CASSLLWPGENTEAFF. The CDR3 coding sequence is TGTGCCAGCAGCCTCCTCTGGCCAGGGGAGAACACTGAAGCTTTCTTT.

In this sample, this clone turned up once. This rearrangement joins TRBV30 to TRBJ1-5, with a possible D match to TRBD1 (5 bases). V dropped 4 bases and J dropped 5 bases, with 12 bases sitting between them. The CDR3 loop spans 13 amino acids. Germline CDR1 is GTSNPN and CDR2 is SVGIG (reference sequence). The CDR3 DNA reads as TGTGCCTGGACAGGAGACAGATATCAGCCCCAGCATTTT. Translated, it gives CAWTGDRYQPQHF.

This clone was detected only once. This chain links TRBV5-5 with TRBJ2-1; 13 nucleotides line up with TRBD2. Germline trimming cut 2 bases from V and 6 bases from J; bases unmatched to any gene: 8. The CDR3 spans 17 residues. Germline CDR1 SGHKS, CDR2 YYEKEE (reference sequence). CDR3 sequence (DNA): TGTGCCAGCAGCTTAGAGGGACTAGCGGGAATTGGCAATGAGCAGTTCTTC. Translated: CASSLEGLAGIGNEQFF.

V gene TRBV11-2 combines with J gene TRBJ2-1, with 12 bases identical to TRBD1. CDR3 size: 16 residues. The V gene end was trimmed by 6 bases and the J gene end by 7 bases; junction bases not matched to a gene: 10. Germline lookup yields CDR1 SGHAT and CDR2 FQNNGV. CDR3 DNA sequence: TGTGCCAGCAGTCATCCGGGACAGGGGGCTAGGAATGAGCAGTTCTTC. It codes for CASSHPGQGARNEQFF.

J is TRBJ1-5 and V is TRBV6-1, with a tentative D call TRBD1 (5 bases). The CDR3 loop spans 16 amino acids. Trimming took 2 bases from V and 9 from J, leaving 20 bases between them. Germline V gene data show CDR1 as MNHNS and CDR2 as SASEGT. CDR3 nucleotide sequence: TGTGCCAGCAGTGAATATCTGGGGCAGGAGAGGACGCCCCAGCATTTT. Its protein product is CASSEYLGQERTPQHF.